What follows are 10 T cell receptor beta chains derived from one specimen sequenced in a study of regulatory T cells in long-lasting Graves disease. Time point defined: persistent/refractory GD, antithyroid drugs over 5 years with positive TRAb. Extracted PBMC RNA gave rise to the TCR library. Relying on iRepertoire HTBI primers and Arm-PCR of CDR3 regions, the team built TCR beta libraries. TCRdb reprocessed the multiplex PCR reads with MiXCR, giving one entry per CDR3 protein. The sample lists 400,000 or so distinct CDR3 sequences, less than 25% occurring once. The sequences come from peripheral blood mononuclear cells (PBMCs), collected when the disease was refractory, from a patient treated with antithyroid drugs. The receptors come from a female donor with Graves disease.

To note about this clonotype: This may arise from a read error, as a much more abundant clone is one base away. This chain connects TRBV27 to TRBJ2-6, with a possible D match to TRBD1 (5 bases). The CDR3 spans 15 residues. Deletions cut 6 bases from V and 0 bases from J, with 9 bases between. Looked up from germline, CDR1 is MNHEY and CDR2 is SMNVEV (reference sequence). The CDR3 here is CASSPGISGANVLTF. Here the CDR3 DNA reads TGTGCCAGCAGCCCAGGGATCTCTGGGGCCAACGTCCTGACTTTC.

This clonotype came up many times. The chain is built from TRBV28 and TRBJ2-7; D is uncertain. The CDR3 extends over 14 amino acids. The ends were cut back, 8 bases at V and 0 bases at J, with 14 bases in the middle. The germline V gene has CDR1 MDHEN and CDR2 SYDVKM. CDR3 DNA sequence: TGTGCCAGCCGGCTGGCGGCAGGCTCCTACGAGCAGTACTTC. As protein: CASRLAAGSYEQYF.

V gene TRBV28 combines with J gene TRBJ1-5; possible D gene TRBD1, 6 bases. V was pared by 5 bases and J by 6 bases, with 14 bases between. CDR3 length equals 14 residues. The germline gives CDR1 MDHEN, CDR2 SYDVKM. The CDR3 loop reads CASSIPQGSQPQHF. DNA for the CDR3: TGTGCCAGCAGTATCCCCCAGGGGAGTCAGCCCCAGCATTTT. Full variable domain (rest looked up from reference TRBV28 and TRBJ1-5): DVKVTQSSRYLVKRTGEKVFLECVQDMDHENMFWYRQDPGLGLRLIYFSYDVKMKEKGDIPEGYSVSREKKERFSLILESASTNQTSMYLCASSIPQGSQPQHFGDGTRLSIL.

This clonotype came up many times. The CDR3 sequence is CAWNAGFTDTQYF. DNA for the CDR3: TGTGCCTGGAACGCGGGATTCACAGATACGCAGTATTTT. The V call is TRBV30, the J call TRBJ2-3, with D tentatively TRBD2 (6 bases). With 4 bases removed from V and 2 bases from J, the gap between germline ends came to 10 bases. The length of the CDR3 is 13 residues. Germline CDR1 reads GTSNPN; CDR2 reads SVGIG (reference sequence).

This clonotype was counted at least ten times. V and J are TRBV12-3 or TRBV12-4 and TRBJ1-4; D remains ambiguous. Trimming cost V 3 bases and J 5 bases, with 10 bases left between them. This CDR3 has 14 residues. The CDR3 nucleotides read TGTGCCAGCAGTTTGTCCCGGGTGAATGAAAAACTGTTTTTT. Its translation: CASSLSRVNEKLFF.

This clonotype occurred many times. The rearrangement joins TRBV28 to TRBJ2-7; either TRBD1 or TRBD2 may supply D (5 bases each). V gave up 2 bases and J gave up 4 bases, with 9 bases separating them. The germline V gene has CDR1 MDHEN and CDR2 SYDVKM. The CDR3 runs to 13 residues. DNA for the CDR3: TGTGCCAGCAGTTTACTGGGACCATACGAGCAGTACTTC. This codes for CASSLLGPYEQYF.

This clonotype came up many times. The J gene is TRBJ1-2, the V gene TRBV30; D is undetermined. CDR3 size: 13 residues. V was trimmed by 2 bases and J by 6 bases, leaving 13 bases between them. The germline gives CDR1 GTSNPN, CDR2 SVGIG (reference sequence). The CDR3 spells CAWSPNDRDGYTF. CDR3 coding DNA: TGTGCCTGGAGTCCCAATGACCGCGATGGCTACACCTTC.

This clonotype has just a few counts. The V gene is TRBV7-2, the J gene TRBJ1-1; no reliable D call. This CDR3 region has 16 residues. Trimming cost V 1 base and J 0 bases, with 12 bases left between them. Per germline, CDR1 SGHTA and CDR2 FQGNSA. CDR3 protein: CASSLGHRYLNTEAFF. The CDR3 bases are TGTGCCAGCAGCTTAGGACACAGATATCTGAACACTGAAGCTTTCTTT. The full variable domain, rest sourced from reference TRBV7-2 and TRBJ1-1, is GAGVSQSPSNKVTEKGKDVELRCDPISGHTALYWYRQSLGQGLEFLIYFQGNSAPDKSGLPSDRFSAERTGGSVSTLTIQRTQQEDSAVYLCASSLGHRYLNTEAFFGQGTRLTVV.

This clonotype was recorded many times. This chain uses TRBV12-3 or TRBV12-4 with TRBJ2-7; D gene ambiguous. The length of the CDR3 is 11 residues. Trimming stripped 4 bases from V and 3 bases from J, with 4 bases between. The CDR3, as DNA: TGTGCCAGCAGTTCGTTCTACGAGCAGTACTTC. Amino acid sequence: CASSSFYEQYF.

This clonotype was picked up many times. The junction and the germline gene differ at one end; a read error may be behind it. J is TRBJ1-2 and V is TRBV3-1; D ambiguous. CDR3 length: 13 residues. Germline CDR1 and CDR2: LGHDT and YNNKEL (reference sequence). The CDR3 region has the DNA TGTGCCAGCAGCCCTAAAGTGGGCGTGCGGAGTTACTTC. As protein: CASSPKVGVRSYF.